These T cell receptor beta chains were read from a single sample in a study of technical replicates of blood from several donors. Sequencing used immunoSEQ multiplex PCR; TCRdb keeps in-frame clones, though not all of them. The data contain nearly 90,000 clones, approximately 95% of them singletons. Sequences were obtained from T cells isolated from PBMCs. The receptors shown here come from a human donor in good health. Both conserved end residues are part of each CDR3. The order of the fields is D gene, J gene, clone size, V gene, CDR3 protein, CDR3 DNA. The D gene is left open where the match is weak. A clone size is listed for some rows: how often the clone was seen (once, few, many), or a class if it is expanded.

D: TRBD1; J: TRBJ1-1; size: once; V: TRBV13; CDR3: CASRGQGDGTEAFF; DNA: TGTGCCAGCAGGGGTCAGGGGGATGGCACTGAAGCTTTCTTT
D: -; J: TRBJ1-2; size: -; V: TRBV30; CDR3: CAWSTGGRSGYTF; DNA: TGTGCCTGGAGTACGGGGGGGCGCTCTGGCTACACCTTC
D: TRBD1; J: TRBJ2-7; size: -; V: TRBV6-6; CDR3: CASSPQTGTVVEQYF; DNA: TGTGCCAGCAGCCCACAAACCGGGACAGTGGTCGAGCAGTACTTC
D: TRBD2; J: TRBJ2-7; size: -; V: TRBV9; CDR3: CASSVGLAVSSYEQYF; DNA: TGTGCCAGCAGCGTAGGACTAGCAGTGAGCTCCTACGAGCAGTACTTC
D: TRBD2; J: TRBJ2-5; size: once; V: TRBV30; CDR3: CAWSDRTSQETQYF; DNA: TGTGCCTGGAGCGATAGGACTAGCCAAGAGACCCAGTACTTC
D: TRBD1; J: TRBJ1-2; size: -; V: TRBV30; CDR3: CAWSVQTGGNYGYTF; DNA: TGTGCCTGGAGTGTACAAACAGGGGGCAACTATGGCTACACCTTC
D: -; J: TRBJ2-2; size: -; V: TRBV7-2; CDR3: CASSLMQTGELFF; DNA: TGTGCCAGCAGCTTAATGCAGACCGGGGAGCTGTTTTTT
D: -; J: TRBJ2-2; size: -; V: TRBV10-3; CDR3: CAISGYSGNTGELFF; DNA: TGTGCCATCAGTGGGTATAGCGGGAACACCGGGGAGCTGTTTTTT
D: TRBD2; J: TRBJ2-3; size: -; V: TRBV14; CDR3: CASSQQLPPGLAGILSTDTQYF; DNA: TGTGCCAGCAGCCAACAACTACCACCGGGACTAGCGGGAATTTTGAGCACAGATACGCAGTATTTT
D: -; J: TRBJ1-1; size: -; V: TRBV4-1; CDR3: CASSPRLNTEAFF; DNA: TGCGCCAGCAGCCCTAGACTCAACACTGAAGCTTTCTTT
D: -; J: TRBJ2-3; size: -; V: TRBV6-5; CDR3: CASSYDDSLGTDTQYF; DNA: TGTGCCAGCAGTTACGATGACAGCCTAGGGACAGATACGCAGTATTTT
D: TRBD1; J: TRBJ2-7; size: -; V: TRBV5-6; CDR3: CASSGQGIEQYF; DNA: TGTGCCAGCAGCGGACAGGGGATCGAGCAGTACTTC
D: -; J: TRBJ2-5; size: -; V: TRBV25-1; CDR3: CASSAQETQYF; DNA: TGTGCCAGCAGTGCTCAAGAGACCCAGTACTTC
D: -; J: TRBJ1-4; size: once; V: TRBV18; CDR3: CASSPWQDSEKLFF; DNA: TGTGCCAGCTCACCGTGGCAGGATTCTGAAAAACTGTTTTTT
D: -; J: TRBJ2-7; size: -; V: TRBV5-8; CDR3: CASSLRGANEQYF; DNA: TGTGCCAGCAGCTTACGGGGGGCCAACGAGCAGTACTTC
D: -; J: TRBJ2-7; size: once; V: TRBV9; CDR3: CASGPGAHYEQYF; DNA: TGTGCCAGTGGTCCCGGAGCTCACTACGAGCAGTACTTC
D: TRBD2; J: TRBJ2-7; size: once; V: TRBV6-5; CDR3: CASSSLAGGVYEQYF; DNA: TGTGCCAGCAGTTCACTAGCGGGAGGGGTATACGAGCAGTACTTC
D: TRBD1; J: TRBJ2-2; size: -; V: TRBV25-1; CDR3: CASSETDGQGAGTGELFF; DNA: TGTGCCAGCAGTGAAACCGACGGACAGGGGGCCGGAACCGGGGAGCTGTTTTTT
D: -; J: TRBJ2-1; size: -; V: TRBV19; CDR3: CASMIGTVGLDEQFF; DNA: TGTGCCAGTATGATCGGAACAGTGGGTTTGGATGAGCAGTTCTTC
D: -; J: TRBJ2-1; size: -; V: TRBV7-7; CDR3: CASSLAGTADNEQFF; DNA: TGTGCTAGCAGCTTAGCAGGGACTGCCGACAATGAGCAGTTCTTC
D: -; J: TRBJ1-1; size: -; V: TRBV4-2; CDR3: CASSQDNGQAFMNTEAFF; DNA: TGTGCCAGCAGCCAAGATAATGGCCAGGCCTTCATGAACACTGAAGCTTTCTTT
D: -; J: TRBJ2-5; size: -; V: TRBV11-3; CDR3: CASSLGRGSETQYF; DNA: TGTGCCAGCAGCTTAGGCAGGGGATCGGAGACCCAGTACTTC
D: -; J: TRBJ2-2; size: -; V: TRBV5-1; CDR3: CASSLGGNGELFF; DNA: TGCGCCAGCAGCTTGGGCGGGAACGGGGAGCTGTTTTTT
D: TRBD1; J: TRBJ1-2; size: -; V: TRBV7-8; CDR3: CASSLVLGRETGSGYTF; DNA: TGTGCCAGCAGCTTAGTTTTGGGACGGGAGACAGGGTCTGGCTACACCTTC
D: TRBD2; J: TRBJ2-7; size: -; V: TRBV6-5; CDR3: CASSYIAGAYEQYF; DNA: TGTGCCAGCAGTTACATAGCGGGAGCCTACGAGCAGTACTTC
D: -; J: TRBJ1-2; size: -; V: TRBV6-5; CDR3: CASSYSVGPLGGYTF; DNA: TGTGCCAGCAGTTACTCGGTGGGTCCCCTAGGTGGCTACACCTTC
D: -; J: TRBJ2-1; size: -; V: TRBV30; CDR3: CAWNPSGAGFNEQFF; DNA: TGTGCCTGGAATCCGTCGGGCGCGGGGTTCAATGAGCAGTTCTTC
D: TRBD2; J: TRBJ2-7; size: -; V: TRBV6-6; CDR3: CASTPRPSGAYEQYF; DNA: TGTGCCAGCACCCCCCGGCCTAGCGGGGCTTACGAGCAGTACTTC
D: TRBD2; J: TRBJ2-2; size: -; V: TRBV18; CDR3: CASSKQRGADTGELFF; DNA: TGTGCCAGCTCAAAGCAGCGGGGGGCCGACACCGGGGAGCTGTTTTTT
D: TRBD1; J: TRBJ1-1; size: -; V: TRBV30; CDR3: CACPGQGAGTEAFF; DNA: TGTGCCTGTCCGGGACAGGGGGCCGGGACTGAAGCTTTCTTT
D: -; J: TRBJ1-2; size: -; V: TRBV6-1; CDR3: CAAGRANYGYTF; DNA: TGTGCCGCTGGGAGGGCTAACTATGGCTACACCTTC
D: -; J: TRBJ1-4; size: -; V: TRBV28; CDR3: CASSAGTRNEKLFF; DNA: TGTGCCAGCAGTGCCGGGACAAGAAATGAAAAACTGTTTTTT
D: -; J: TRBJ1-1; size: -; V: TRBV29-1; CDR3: CSVVSSEAFF; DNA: TGCAGCGTTGTGAGCTCTGAAGCTTTCTTT
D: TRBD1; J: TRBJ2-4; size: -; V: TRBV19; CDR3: CASSVAGGLAKNIQYF; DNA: TGTGCCAGTAGTGTAGCAGGGGGTCTAGCCAAAAACATTCAGTACTTC
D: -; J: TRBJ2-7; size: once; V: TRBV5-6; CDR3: CASRTRNSYEQYF; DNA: TGTGCCAGCAGGACACGGAATTCCTACGAGCAGTACTTC
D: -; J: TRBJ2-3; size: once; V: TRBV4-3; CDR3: CASSQDLIDGITDTQYF; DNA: TGCGCCAGCAGCCAAGATTTAATAGACGGGATAACAGATACGCAGTATTTT
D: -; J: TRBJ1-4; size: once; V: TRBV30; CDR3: CAWTGEQKLFF; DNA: TGTGCCTGGACAGGGGAGCAAAAACTGTTTTTT
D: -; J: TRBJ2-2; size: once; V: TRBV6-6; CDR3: CASTRGGELFF; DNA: TGTGCCAGCACCCGGGGAGGCGAGCTGTTTTTT
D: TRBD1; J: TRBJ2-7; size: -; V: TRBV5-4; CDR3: CASSGTGAEQYF; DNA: TGTGCCAGCAGCGGCACAGGGGCCGAGCAGTACTTC
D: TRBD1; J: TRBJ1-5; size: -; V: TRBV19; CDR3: CASTRQGWGNQPQHF; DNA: TGTGCCAGTACCAGACAGGGATGGGGCAATCAGCCCCAGCATTTT
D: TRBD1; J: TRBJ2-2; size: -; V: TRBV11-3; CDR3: CASSPRTGRTGELFF; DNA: TGTGCCAGCAGCCCTAGGACAGGGCGAACCGGGGAGCTGTTTTTT
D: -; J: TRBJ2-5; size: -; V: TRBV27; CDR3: CASSLSLQETQYF; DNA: TGTGCCAGCAGTTTATCCCTCCAAGAGACCCAGTACTTC
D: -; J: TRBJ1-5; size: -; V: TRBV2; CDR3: CASSAQPYSNQPQHF; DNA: TGTGCCAGCAGTGCACAGCCCTATAGCAATCAGCCCCAGCATTTT
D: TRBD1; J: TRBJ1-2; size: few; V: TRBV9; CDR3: CASSSRTGVNYGYTF; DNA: TGTGCCAGCAGCTCCCGGACAGGGGTCAACTATGGCTACACCTTC
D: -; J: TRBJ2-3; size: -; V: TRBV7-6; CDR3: CASSRSGSTDTQYF; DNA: TGTGCCAGCAGCCGTAGCGGAAGCACAGATACGCAGTATTTT
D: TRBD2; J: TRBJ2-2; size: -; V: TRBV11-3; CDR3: CAATGTSGTGELFF; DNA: TGTGCCGCAACAGGGACTAGCGGGACCGGGGAGCTGTTTTTT
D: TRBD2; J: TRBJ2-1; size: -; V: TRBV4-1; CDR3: CASSHPTKTSGRYNEQFF; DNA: TGCGCCAGCAGCCACCCGACTAAGACTAGCGGGAGATACAATGAGCAGTTCTTC
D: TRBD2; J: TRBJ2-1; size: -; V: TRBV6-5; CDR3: CASSYGTSGSGEQFF; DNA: TGTGCCAGCAGTTATGGGACTAGCGGCTCAGGTGAGCAGTTCTTC
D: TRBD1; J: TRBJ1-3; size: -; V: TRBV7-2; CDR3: CASSPGQGYGNTIYF; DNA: TGTGCCAGCAGCCCCGGACAGGGTTATGGAAACACCATATATTTT